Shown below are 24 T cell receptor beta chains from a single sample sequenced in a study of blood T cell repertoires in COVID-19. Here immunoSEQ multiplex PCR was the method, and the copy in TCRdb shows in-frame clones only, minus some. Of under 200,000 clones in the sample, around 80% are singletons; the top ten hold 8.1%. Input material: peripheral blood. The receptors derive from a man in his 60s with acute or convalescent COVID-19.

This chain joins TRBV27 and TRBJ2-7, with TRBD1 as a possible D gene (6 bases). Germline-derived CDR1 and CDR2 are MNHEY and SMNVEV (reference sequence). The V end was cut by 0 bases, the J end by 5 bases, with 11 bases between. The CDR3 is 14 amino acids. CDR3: CASSLSRGRHEQYF. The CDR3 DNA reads TGTGCCAGCAGTTTATCGAGGGGGAGACACGAGCAGTACTTC.

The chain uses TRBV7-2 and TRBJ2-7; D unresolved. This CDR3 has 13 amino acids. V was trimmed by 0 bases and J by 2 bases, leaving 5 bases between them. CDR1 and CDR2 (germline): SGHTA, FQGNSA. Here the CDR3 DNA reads TGTGCCAGCAGCTTAGCCCAAACCTACGAGCAGTACTTC. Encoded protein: CASSLAQTYEQYF.

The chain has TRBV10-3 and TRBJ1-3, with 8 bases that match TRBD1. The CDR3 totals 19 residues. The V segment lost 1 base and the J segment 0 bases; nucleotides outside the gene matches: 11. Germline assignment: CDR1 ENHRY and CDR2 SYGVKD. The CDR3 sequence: CAISEFHVGDRTSGNTIYF. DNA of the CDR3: TGTGCCATCAGTGAGTTTCACGTCGGGGACAGGACCTCTGGAAACACCATATATTTT.

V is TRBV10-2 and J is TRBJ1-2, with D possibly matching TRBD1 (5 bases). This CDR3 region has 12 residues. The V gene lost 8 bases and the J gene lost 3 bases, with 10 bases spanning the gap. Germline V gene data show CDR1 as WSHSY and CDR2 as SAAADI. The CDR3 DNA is TGCGCCAGCCTAGGGGCGGACTATGGCTACACCTTC. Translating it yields CASLGADYGYTF.

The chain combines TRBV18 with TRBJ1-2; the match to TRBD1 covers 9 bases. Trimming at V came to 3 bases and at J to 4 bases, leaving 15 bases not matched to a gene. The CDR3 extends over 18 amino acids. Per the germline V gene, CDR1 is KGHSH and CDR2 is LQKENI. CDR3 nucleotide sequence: TGTGCCAGCTCACCCTCTACTCACAGGGGGCAAAGGGGCTATGGCTACACCTTC. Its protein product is CASSPSTHRGQRGYGYTF.

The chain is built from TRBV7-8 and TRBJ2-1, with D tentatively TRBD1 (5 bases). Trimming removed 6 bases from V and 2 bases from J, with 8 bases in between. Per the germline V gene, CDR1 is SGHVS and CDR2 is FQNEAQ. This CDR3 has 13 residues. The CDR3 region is CASRPGTYNEQFF. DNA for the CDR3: TGTGCCAGCAGACCAGGGACCTACAATGAGCAGTTCTTC.

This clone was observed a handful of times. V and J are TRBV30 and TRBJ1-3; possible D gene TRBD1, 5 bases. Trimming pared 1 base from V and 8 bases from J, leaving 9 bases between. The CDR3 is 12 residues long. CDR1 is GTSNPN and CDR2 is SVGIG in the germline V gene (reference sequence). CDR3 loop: CAWSEGVYTIYF. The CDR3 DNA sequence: TGTGCCTGGAGTGAAGGGGTCTACACCATATATTTT.

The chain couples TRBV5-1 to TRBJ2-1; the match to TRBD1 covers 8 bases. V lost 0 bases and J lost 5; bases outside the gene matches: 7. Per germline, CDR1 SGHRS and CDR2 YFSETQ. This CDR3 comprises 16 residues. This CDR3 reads CASSLVGGQVNNEQFF. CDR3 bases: TGCGCCAGCAGCTTGGTAGGGGGACAGGTTAACAATGAGCAGTTCTTC.

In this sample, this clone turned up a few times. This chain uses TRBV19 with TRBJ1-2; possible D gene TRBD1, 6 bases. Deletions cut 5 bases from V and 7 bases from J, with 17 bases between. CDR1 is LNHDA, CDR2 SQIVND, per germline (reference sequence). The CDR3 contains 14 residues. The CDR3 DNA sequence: TGTGCCAGTAGTCTTAGGGGGGGATCGGGTGGCTACACCTTC. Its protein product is CASSLRGGSGGYTF.

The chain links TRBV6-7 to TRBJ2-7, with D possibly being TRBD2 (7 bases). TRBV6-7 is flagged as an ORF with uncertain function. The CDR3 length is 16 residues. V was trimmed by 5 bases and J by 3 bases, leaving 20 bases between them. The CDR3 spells CASSSGVRGLYYEQYF. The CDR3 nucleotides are TGTGCCAGCAGTAGTGGGGTGCGGGGGCTTTACTACGAGCAGTACTTC.

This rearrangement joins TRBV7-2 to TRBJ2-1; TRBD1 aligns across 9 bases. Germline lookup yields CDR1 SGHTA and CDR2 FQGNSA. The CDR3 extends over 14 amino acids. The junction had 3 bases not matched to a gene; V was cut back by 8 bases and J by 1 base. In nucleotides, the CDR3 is TGTGCCAGCGAACAGGGGGCTTCCTACAATGAGCAGTTCTTC. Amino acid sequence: CASEQGASYNEQFF.

The CDR3 sequence is CASSQDITLGYTF. DNA of the CDR3: TGTGCCAGTAGTCAAGACATTACCTTGGGCTACACCTTC. The gene calls are TRBV19 and TRBJ1-2, with D unresolved. Germline CDR1 reads LNHDA; CDR2 reads SQIVND (reference sequence). V dropped 5 bases and J dropped 8 bases, with 15 bases sitting between them. The CDR3 contains 13 residues.

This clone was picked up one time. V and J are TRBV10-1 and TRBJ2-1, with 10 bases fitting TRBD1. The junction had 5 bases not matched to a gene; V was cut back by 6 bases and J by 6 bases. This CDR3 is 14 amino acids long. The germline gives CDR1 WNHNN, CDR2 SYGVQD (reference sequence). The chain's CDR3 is CASSRDRGSNEQFF. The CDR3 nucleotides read TGCGCCAGCAGCCGGGACAGGGGAAGCAATGAGCAGTTCTTC.

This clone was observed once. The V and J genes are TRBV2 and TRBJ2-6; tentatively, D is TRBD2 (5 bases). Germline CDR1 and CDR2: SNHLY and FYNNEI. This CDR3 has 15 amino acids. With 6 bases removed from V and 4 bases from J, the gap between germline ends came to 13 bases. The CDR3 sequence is CASRESGSGANVLTF. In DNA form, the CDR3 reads TGTGCCAGCAGGGAATCGGGGTCCGGGGCCAACGTCCTGACTTTC. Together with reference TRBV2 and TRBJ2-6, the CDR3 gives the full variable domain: EPEVTQTPSHQVTQMGQEVILRCVPISNHLYFYWYRQILGQKVEFLVSFYNNEISEKSEIFDDQFSVERPDGSNFTLKIRSTKLEDSAMYFCASRESGSGANVLTFGAGSRLTVL.

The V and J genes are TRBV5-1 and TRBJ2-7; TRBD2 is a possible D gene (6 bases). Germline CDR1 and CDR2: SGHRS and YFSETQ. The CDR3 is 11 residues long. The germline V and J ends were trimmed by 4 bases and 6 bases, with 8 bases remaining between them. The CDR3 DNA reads TGCGCCAGCAGCCCCGGGAGCGAGCAGTACTTC. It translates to CASSPGSEQYF.

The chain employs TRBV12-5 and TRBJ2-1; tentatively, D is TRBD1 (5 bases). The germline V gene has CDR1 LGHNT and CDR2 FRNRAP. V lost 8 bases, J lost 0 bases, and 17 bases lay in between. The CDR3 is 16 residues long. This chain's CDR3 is CASSPQGRSSYNEQFF. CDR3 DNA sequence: TGTGCTAGTTCCCCCCAGGGCCGAAGCTCCTACAATGAGCAGTTCTTC. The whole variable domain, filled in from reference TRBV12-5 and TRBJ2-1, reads DARVTQTPRHKVTEMGQEVTMRCQPILGHNTVFWYRQTMMQGLELLAYFRNRAPLDDSGMPKDRFSAEMPDATLATLKIQPSEPRDSAVYFCASSPQGRSSYNEQFFGPGTRLTVL.

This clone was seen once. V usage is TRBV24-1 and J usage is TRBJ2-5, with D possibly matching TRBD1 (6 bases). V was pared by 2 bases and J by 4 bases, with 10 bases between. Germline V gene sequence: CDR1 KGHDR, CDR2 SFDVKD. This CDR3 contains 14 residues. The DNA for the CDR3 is TGTGCCACCAGTGATTCACAGGGTTTAGAGACCCAGTACTTC. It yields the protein CATSDSQGLETQYF.

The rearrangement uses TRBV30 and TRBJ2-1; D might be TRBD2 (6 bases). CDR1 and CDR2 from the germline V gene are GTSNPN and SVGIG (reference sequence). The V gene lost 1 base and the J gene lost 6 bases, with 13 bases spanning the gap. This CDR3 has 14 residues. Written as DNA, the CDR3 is TGTGCCTGGAGTGGAGGTGGAGGGTCCAATGAGCAGTTCTTC. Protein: CAWSGGGGSNEQFF.

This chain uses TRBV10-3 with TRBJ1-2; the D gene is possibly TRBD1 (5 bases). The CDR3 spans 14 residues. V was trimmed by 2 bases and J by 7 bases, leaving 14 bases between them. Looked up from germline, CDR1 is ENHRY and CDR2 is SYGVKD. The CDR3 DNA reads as TGTGCCATCAGTGAGGGCAGGGACTTCGCTGGCTACACCTTC. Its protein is CAISEGRDFAGYTF.

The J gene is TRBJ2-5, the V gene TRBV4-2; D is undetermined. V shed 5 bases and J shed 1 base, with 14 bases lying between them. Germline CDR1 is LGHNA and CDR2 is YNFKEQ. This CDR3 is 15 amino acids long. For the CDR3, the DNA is TGTGCCAGCAGCTACCGAGAAGGAGCCCAAGAGACCCAGTACTTC. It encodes CASSYREGAQETQYF.

The CDR3 DNA reads as TGTGCCAGCAGGGACAGGGGGGATGAGCAGTTCTTC. It translates to CASRDRGDEQFF. The chain is built from TRBV5-6 and TRBJ2-1, with 10 bases fitting TRBD1. Germline CDR1 and CDR2: SGHDT and YYEEEE. This CDR3 contains 12 residues. V shed 5 bases, J shed 8 bases, and the junction held 1 base outside the gene matches.

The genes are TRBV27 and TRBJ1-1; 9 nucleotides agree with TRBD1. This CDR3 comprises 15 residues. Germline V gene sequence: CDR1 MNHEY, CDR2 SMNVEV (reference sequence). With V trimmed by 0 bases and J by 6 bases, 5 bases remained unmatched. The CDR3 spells CASSLSDRGRSEAFF. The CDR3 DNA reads TGTGCCAGCAGTTTATCGGACAGGGGACGATCTGAAGCTTTCTTT.

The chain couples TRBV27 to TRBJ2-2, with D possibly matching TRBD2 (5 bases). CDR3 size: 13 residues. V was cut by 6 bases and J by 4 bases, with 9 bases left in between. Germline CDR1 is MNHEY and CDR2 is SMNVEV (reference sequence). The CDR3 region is CASRRVGTGELFF. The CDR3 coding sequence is TGTGCCAGCAGGAGGGTCGGCACCGGGGAGCTGTTTTTT.

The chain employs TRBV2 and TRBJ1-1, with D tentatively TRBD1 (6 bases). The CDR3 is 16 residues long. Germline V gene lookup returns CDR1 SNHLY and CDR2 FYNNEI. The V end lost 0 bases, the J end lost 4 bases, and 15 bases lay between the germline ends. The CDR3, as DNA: TGTGCCAGCAGTGAAGCGCTTCGGGGGGCGGTCACTGAAGCTTTCTTT. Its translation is CASSEALRGAVTEAFF.